This T cell receptor beta chain was recovered during a study of cytomegalovirus exposure and HLA in healthy donors. Notes on the study in general: Within an earlier analysis, most TCR beta V segments proved productive either about 87% or about 30% of the time.

PCR amplification relied on 60 Vbeta primers (plus 13 Jbeta primers). Assay used: immunoSEQ multiplex PCR; TCRdb lists only in-frame clones, some missing. Here the sample spans 150,000 to 200,000 clones, roughly 65% being singletons. This clone was detected a few times. Its antigen remains unknown. CDR3 length: 17 amino acids. V was trimmed by 3 bases and J by 1 base, leaving 16 bases between them. Germline V gene data show CDR1 as MGHDK and CDR2 as SYGVNS. Sequenced material: PBMCs. The clonotype originates from a man between 18 and 35 years old in good health and CMV-seropositive. The chain couples TRBV25-1 to TRBJ2-1; a possible D gene is TRBD2 (7 bases). The CDR3: CASSEGGAGWSYNEQFF. DNA for the CDR3: TGTGCCAGCAGTGAGGGGGGGGCGGGCTGGTCCTACAATGAGCAGTTCTTC.